The next 11 T cell receptor beta chains were all read from a single sample in a study of T cell responses to AZD1222 COVID-19 vaccine. The protocol was immunoSEQ multiplex PCR, while the TCRdb copy is restricted to in-frame clones and leaves out a portion. The sample gives 150,000 or so clones, approximately 94% of which show up once; approximately 0.69% is in the top ten. Sequenced material: peripheral blood, taken on day 0 of AZD1222 vaccination. The receptor source for this set is an adult in good health.

The genes are TRBV28 and TRBJ2-7; TRBD1 agrees at 7 bases. The CDR3 totals 12 residues. Trimming removed 4 bases from V and 6 bases from J; junction bases left unmatched: 3. CDR1 and CDR2 from the germline V gene are MDHEN and SYDVKM. DNA of the CDR3: TGTGCCAGCAGTTATAGGGGGCCCGAGCAGTACTTC. Protein product: CASSYRGPEQYF.

The chain joins TRBV7-9 to TRBJ2-7; D possibly corresponds to TRBD1 (6 bases). Deletions cut 5 bases from V and 3 bases from J, with 20 bases between. This CDR3 is 16 amino acids long. Germline loops: CDR1 SEHNR, CDR2 FQNEAQ (reference sequence). CDR3 region: CASSAHRAPTLYEQYF. CDR3 coding DNA: TGTGCCAGCAGCGCCCACAGGGCCCCAACCCTCTACGAGCAGTACTTC. The variable domain in full, with the rest retrieved from reference TRBV7-9 and TRBJ2-7, is DTGVSQNPRHKITKRGQNVTFRCDPISEHNRLYWYRQTLGQGPEFLTYFQNEAQLEKSRLLSDRFSAERPKGSFSTLEIQRTEQGDSAMYLCASSAHRAPTLYEQYFGPGTRLTVT.

The chain uses TRBV19 and TRBJ1-6; 7 nucleotides match TRBD1. V lost 3 bases and J lost 9; bases outside the gene matches: 8. The CDR3 is 15 residues long. The V gene's germline CDR1 is LNHDA and CDR2 SQIVND (reference sequence). This chain's CDR3 is CASSIARQGASPLHF. In DNA, the CDR3 is TGTGCCAGTAGTATCGCAAGACAGGGTGCTTCACCCCTCCACTTT.

The J gene is TRBJ2-3, the V gene TRBV15; D possibly uses TRBD1 or TRBD2 (5 bases each). CDR3 size: 15 residues. Trimming pared 5 bases from V and 0 bases from J, leaving 12 bases between. Germline V lookup: CDR1 LNHNV, CDR2 YYDKDF (reference sequence). The CDR3 reads CATSFGRDSTDTQYF. The DNA for the CDR3 is TGTGCCACCAGCTTCGGCAGGGACAGCACAGATACGCAGTATTTT. The full variable domain, in which reference TRBV15 and TRBJ2-3 provide the parts outside the CDR3, is DAMVIQNPRYQVTQFGKPVTLSCSQTLNHNVMYWYQQKSSQAPKLLFHYYDKDFNNEADTPDNFQSRRPNTSFCFLDIRSPGLGDTAMYLCATSFGRDSTDTQYFGPGTRLTVL.

V and J are TRBV5-5 and TRBJ2-7; D gene unclear. Germline loops: CDR1 SGHKS, CDR2 YYEKEE (reference sequence). V was clipped by 4 bases and J by 2 bases, with 19 bases between them. This CDR3 has 16 residues. CDR3: CASSRRAISPTYEQYF. The CDR3 DNA follows: TGTGCCAGCAGCCGCCGTGCTATCTCCCCCACCTACGAGCAGTACTTC.

This clone was recorded once. This chain connects TRBV7-9 to TRBJ2-7; perhaps TRBD2 as D (6 bases). Trimming stripped 0 bases from V and 6 bases from J, with 9 bases between. Germline V gene lookup returns CDR1 SEHNR and CDR2 FQNEAQ (reference sequence). CDR3 length: 13 amino acids. For the CDR3, the DNA is TGTGCCAGCAGCTTAGCGCTGGGAGGCGAGCAGTACTTC. As protein: CASSLALGGEQYF.

The chain joins TRBV2 to TRBJ2-1, with TRBD2 as a possible D gene (5 bases). The germline V gene has CDR1 SNHLY and CDR2 FYNNEI. This CDR3 is 13 amino acids long. With 6 bases removed from V and 2 bases from J, the gap between germline ends came to 8 bases. CDR3 DNA: TGTGCCAGCAGCCGGGGAACCTACAATGAGCAGTTCTTC. Its translation: CASSRGTYNEQFF.

The chain combines TRBV25-1 with TRBJ2-1, with 10 bases identical to TRBD2. The CDR3 extends over 14 amino acids. The germline CDR1 and CDR2 sequences are MGHDK and SYGVNS. V lost 6 bases and J lost 7; bases outside the gene matches: 6. The CDR3 sequence is CASSLAGVQNEQFF. The CDR3 region has the DNA TGTGCCAGCAGCCTAGCGGGAGTACAGAATGAGCAGTTCTTC.

The chain recombines TRBV13 with TRBJ1-1, with D hard to call. CDR1 is PRHDT, CDR2 FYEKMQ, per germline (reference sequence). The ends were cut back, 2 bases at V and 1 base at J, with 8 bases in the middle. The CDR3 loop spans 14 amino acids. CDR3 amino acids: CASSLLTWNTEAFF. CDR3 coding DNA: TGTGCCAGCAGCTTATTGACGTGGAACACTGAAGCTTTCTTT.

The V call is TRBV19, the J call TRBJ1-1; 9 bases map to TRBD1. The CDR3 spans 16 residues. The ends lost 5 bases at V and 5 bases at J; junction bases unmatched: 12. CDR1 and CDR2 (germline): LNHDA, SQIVND (reference sequence). The CDR3 loop reads CASSPARDRADTEAFF. DNA of the CDR3: TGTGCCAGTAGTCCAGCCCGGGACAGGGCGGATACTGAAGCTTTCTTT.

CDR3 coding DNA: TGTGCCAGCAGTGGACGGGGGCATCAGCCCCAGCATTTT. Translating it yields CASSGRGHQPQHF. The chain has TRBV2 and TRBJ1-5; tentative D call: TRBD1 (6 bases). Germline V gives CDR1 SNHLY, CDR2 FYNNEI. Between the trimmed V and J ends, which lost 4 bases and 5 bases, there was a span of 9 bases. The CDR3 has 13 residues.